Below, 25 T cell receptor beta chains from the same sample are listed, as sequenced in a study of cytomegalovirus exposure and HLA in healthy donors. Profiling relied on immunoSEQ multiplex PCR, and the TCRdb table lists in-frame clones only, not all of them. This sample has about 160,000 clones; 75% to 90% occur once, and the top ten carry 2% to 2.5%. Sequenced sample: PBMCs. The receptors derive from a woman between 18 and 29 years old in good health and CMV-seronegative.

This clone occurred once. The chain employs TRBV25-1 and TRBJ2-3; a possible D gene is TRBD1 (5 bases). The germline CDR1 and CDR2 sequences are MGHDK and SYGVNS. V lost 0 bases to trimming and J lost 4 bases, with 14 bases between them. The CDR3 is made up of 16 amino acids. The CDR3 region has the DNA TGTGCCAGCAGTGAATATTACACAGGTTTAGCAGATACGCAGTATTTT. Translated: CASSEYYTGLADTQYF. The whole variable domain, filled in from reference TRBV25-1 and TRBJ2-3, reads EADIYQTPRYLVIGTGKKITLECSQTMGHDKMYWYQQDPGMELHLIHYSYGVNSTEKGDLSSESTVSRIRTEHFPLTLESARPSHTSQYLCASSEYYTGLADTQYFGPGTRLTVL.

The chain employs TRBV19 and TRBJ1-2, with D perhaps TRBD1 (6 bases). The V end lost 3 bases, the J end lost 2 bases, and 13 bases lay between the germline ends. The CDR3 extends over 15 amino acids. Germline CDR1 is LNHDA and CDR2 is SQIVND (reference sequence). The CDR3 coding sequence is TGTGCCAGTAGTATGGGGGACATCTCAAACTATGGCTACACCTTC. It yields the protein CASSMGDISNYGYTF.

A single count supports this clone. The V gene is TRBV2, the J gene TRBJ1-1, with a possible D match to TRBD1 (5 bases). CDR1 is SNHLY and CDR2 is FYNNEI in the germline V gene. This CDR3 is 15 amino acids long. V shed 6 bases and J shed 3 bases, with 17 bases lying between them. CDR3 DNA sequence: TGTGCCAGCAGAACCGGGGCGGCGGGGGACACTGAAGCTTTCTTT. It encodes CASRTGAAGDTEAFF.

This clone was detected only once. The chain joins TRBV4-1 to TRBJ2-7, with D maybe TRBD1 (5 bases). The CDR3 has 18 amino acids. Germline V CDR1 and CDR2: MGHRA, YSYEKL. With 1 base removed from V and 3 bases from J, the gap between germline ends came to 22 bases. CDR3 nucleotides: TGCGCCAGCAGCCAAGTAGCCGGACACGGTATAGCATACTACGAGCAGTACTTC. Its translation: CASSQVAGHGIAYYEQYF.

In DNA form, the CDR3 reads TGTGCCAGCAGTGCACAGGGCTCTGGGGCCAACGTCCTGACTTTC. Its translation: CASSAQGSGANVLTF. The genes are TRBV6-4 and TRBJ2-6, with a possible D match to TRBD1 (6 bases). The CDR3 totals 15 residues. CDR1 and CDR2 from the germline V gene are MRHNA and SNTAGT. The V and J ends lost 4 bases and 0 bases respectively, with 7 bases between them.

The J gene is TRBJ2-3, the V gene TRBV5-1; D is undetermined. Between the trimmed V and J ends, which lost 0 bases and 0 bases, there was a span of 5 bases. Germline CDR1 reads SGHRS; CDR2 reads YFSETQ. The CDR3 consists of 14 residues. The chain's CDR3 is CASSLGRSTDTQYF. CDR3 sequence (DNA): TGCGCCAGCAGCTTGGGTCGTAGCACAGATACGCAGTATTTT.

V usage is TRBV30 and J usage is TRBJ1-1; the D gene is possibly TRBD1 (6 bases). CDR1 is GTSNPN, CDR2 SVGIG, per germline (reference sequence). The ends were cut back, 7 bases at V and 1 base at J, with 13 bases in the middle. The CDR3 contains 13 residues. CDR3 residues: CALQGNPNTEAFF. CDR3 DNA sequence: TGTGCCTTACAGGGCAATCCGAACACTGAAGCTTTCTTT.

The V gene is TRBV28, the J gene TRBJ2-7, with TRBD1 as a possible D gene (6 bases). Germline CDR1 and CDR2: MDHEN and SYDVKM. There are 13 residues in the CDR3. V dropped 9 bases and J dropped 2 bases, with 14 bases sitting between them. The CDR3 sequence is CASAGTLTYEQYF. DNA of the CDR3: TGTGCCAGTGCCGGGACACTGACCTACGAGCAGTACTTC.

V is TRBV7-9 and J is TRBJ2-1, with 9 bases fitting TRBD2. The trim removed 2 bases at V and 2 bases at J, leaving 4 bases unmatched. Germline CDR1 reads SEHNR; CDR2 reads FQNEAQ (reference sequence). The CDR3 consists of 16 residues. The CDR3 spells CASSLRASGTYNEQFF. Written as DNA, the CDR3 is TGTGCCAGCAGCTTAAGGGCTAGCGGGACCTACAATGAGCAGTTCTTC.

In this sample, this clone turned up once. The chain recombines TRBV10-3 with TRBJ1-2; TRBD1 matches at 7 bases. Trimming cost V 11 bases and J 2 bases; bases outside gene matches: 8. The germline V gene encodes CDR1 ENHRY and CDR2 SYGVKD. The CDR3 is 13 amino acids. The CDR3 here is CAVSGTENYGYTF. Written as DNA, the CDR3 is TGTGCCGTGTCCGGGACAGAAAACTATGGCTACACCTTC.

CDR3 residues: CASRPDLRNQPQHF. CDR3 in DNA: TGTGCCAGTAGGCCCGATTTGAGGAATCAGCCCCAGCATTTT. The genes are TRBV19 and TRBJ1-5; no clear D. Germline V CDR1 and CDR2: LNHDA, SQIVND (reference sequence). The V gene lost 6 bases and the J gene lost 4 bases, with 13 bases spanning the gap. The CDR3 sequence is 14 residues long. The variable domain in full, completed from reference TRBV19 and TRBJ1-5, reads DGGITQSPKYLFRKEGQNVTLSCEQNLNHDAMYWYRQDPGQGLRLIYYSQIVNDFQKGDIAEGYSVSREKKESFPLTVTSAQKNPTAFYLCASRPDLRNQPQHFGDGTRLSIL.

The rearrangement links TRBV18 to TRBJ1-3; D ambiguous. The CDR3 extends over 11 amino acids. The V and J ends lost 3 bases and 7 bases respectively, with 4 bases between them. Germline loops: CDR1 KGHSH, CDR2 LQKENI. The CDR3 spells CASSPGNTIYF. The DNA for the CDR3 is TGTGCCAGCTCACCGGGCAACACCATATATTTT.

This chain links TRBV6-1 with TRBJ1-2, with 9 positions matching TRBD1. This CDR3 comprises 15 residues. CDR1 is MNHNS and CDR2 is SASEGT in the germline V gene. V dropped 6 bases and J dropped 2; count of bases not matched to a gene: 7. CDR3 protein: CASRSGTGLNYGYTF. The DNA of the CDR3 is TGTGCCAGCAGGAGCGGGACAGGGCTAAACTATGGCTACACCTTC.

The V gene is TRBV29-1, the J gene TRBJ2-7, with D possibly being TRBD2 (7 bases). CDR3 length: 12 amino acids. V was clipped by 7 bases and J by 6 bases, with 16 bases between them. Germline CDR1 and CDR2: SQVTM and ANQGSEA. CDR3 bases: TGCAGCGCCGCTTACAGGGAGGGCGAGCAGTACTTC. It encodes CSAAYREGEQYF.

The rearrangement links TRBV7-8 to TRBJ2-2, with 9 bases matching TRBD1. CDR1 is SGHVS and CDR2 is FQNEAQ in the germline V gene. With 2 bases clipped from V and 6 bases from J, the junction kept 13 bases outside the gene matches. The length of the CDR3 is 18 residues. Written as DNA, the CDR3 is TGTGCCAGCAGCTTAAATTGGGTATTGAGACAGGGGGCCGGGGAGCTGTTTTTT. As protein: CASSLNWVLRQGAGELFF. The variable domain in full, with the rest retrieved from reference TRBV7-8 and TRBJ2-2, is GAGVSQSPRYKVAKRGQDVALRCDPISGHVSLFWYQQALGQGPEFLTYFQNEAQLDKSGLPSDRFFAERPEGSVSTLKIQRTQQEDSAVYLCASSLNWVLRQGAGELFFGEGSRLTVL.

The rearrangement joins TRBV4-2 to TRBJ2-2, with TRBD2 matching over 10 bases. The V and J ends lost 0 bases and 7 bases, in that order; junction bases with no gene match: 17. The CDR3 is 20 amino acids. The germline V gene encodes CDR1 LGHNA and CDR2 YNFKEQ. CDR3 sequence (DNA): TGTGCCAGCAGCCAAGATCCCGCCGGACTACTAGCGGGACGGGTCGGGGAGCTGTTTTTT. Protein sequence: CASSQDPAGLLAGRVGELFF.

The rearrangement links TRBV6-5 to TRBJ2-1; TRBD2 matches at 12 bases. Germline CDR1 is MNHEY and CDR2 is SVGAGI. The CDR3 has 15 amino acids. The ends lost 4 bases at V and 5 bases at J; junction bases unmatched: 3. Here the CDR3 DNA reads TGTGCCAGCAGTTCCGGACTAGCGGGGCACAATGAGCAGTTCTTC. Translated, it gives CASSSGLAGHNEQFF.

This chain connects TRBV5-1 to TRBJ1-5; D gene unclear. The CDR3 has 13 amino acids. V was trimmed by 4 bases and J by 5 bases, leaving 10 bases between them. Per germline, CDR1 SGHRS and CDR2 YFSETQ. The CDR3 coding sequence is TGCGCCAGCAGCCCCGGGAGTCATCAGCCCCAGCATTTT. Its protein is CASSPGSHQPQHF.

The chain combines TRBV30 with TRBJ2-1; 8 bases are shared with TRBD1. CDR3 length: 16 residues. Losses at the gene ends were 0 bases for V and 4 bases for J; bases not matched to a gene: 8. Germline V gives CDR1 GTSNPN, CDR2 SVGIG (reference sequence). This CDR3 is CAWSVLGTGDYNEQFF. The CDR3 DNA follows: TGTGCCTGGAGTGTACTGGGGACAGGAGATTACAATGAGCAGTTCTTC. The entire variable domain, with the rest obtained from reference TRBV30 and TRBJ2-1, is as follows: SQTIHQWPATLVQPVGSPLSLECTVEGTSNPNLYWYRQAAGRGLQLLFYSVGIGQISSEVPQNLSASRPQDRQFILSSKKLLLSDSGFYLCAWSVLGTGDYNEQFFGPGTRLTVL.

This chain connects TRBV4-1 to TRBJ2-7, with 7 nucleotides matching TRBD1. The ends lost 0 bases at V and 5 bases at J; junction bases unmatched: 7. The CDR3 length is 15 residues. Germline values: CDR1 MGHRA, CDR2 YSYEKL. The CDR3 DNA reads TGCGCCAGCAGCCAAGAAGGGGGCAGGGGAGACGAGCAGTACTTC. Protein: CASSQEGGRGDEQYF.

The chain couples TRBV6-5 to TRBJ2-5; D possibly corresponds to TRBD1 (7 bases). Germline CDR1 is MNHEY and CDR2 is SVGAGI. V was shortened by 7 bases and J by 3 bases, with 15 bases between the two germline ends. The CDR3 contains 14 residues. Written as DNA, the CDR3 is TGTGCCAGCACCAGTCCAGGGGGGAAAGAGACCCAGTACTTC. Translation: CASTSPGGKETQYF.

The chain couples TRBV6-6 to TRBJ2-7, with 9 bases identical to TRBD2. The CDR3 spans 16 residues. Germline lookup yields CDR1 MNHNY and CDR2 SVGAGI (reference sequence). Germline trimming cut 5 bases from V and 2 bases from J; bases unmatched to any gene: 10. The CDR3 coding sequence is TGTGCCAGCAGTAAAACTCAGGGACTAGCTCCCTACGAGCAGTACTTC. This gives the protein CASSKTQGLAPYEQYF.

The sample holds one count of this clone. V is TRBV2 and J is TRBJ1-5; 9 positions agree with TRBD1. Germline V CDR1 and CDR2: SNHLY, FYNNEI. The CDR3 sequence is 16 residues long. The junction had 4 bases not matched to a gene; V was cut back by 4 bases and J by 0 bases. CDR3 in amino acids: CASSAGQGYSNQPQHF. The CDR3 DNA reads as TGTGCCAGCAGTGCGGGACAGGGTTATAGCAATCAGCCCCAGCATTTT.

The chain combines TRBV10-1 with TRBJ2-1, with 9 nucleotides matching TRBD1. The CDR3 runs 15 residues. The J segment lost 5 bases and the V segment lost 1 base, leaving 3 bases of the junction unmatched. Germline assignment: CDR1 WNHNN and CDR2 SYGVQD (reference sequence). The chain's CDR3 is CASSELGQGNNEQFF. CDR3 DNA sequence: TGCGCCAGCAGTGAGTTAGGACAGGGGAACAATGAGCAGTTCTTC.

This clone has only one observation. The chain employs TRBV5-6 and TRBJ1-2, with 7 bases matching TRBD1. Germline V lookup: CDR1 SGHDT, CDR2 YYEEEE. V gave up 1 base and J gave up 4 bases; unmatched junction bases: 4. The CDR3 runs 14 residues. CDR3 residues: CASSLNRGFYGYTF. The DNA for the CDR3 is TGTGCCAGCAGCTTGAACAGGGGATTCTATGGCTACACCTTC.